One and the same sample provided the 22 T cell receptor beta chains below, sequenced in a study of shared clonotypes between healthy human individuals. The protocol was immunoSEQ multiplex PCR, while the TCRdb copy is restricted to in-frame clones and leaves out a portion. The table lists approximately 740,000 clones, around 93% of them singletons, with nearly 25% in the top ten. CD45RO-negative cells were positively selected for CCR7, leaving out terminally differentiated effector memory CD45RA+ cells. Material: naive CD8+ T cells sorted from blood. Receptors were obtained from a man aged 25 to 40 in good health.

The chain is built from TRBV15 and TRBJ2-7; D perhaps matches TRBD1 (5 bases). Germline CDR1 and CDR2: LNHNV and YYDKDF (reference sequence). V was cut by 5 bases and J by 2 bases, with 10 bases left in between. This CDR3 has 13 residues. The DNA for the CDR3 is TGTGCCACCAGCCGGACAAGAACCTACGAGCAGTACTTC. Its protein is CATSRTRTYEQYF.

The CDR3 sequence: CASNEQYNEQFF. As DNA, the CDR3 is TGTGCCAGTAACGAACAGTACAATGAGCAGTTCTTC. The chain uses TRBV6-6 and TRBJ2-1; D unresolved. Germline CDR1 reads MNHNY; CDR2 reads SVGAGI (reference sequence). The CDR3 is made up of 12 amino acids. The V and J ends lost 9 bases and 4 bases respectively, with 10 bases between them.

The rearrangement uses TRBV6-4 and TRBJ2-7; maybe TRBD1 (6 bases). The CDR3 runs to 19 residues. Trimming removed 8 bases from V and 3 bases from J, with 32 bases in between. Per germline, CDR1 MRHNA and CDR2 SNTAGT. The CDR3 region is CASRRPRATPTDRLYEQYF. The CDR3 region has the DNA TGTGCCAGCCGACGACCTAGAGCGACCCCCACGGACAGACTCTACGAGCAGTACTTC.

A note on this clone: The same CDR3 also results from other DNA sequences found in this sample. V is TRBV27 and J is TRBJ2-5; the D gene is possibly TRBD2 (6 bases). The CDR3 extends over 14 amino acids. Germline V lookup: CDR1 MNHEY, CDR2 SMNVEV (reference sequence). Trimming removed 2 bases from V and 3 bases from J, with 10 bases in between. The DNA of the CDR3 is TGTGCCAGCAGTTTACTAGGCGGGGAAGAGACCCAGTACTTC. It is translated as CASSLLGGEETQYF.

Concerning this clone itself: This sample also contains other DNA sequences that code for the same CDR3. CDR3 sequence (DNA): TGTGCCAGTAGTCCGGGACCCGCCTACGAGCAGTACTTC. Translated, it gives CASSPGPAYEQYF. The rearrangement uses TRBV19 and TRBJ2-7; D could derive from TRBD1 or TRBD2 (5 bases each). Trimming removed 5 bases from V and 2 bases from J, with 10 bases in between. The germline CDR1 and CDR2 sequences are LNHDA and SQIVND (reference sequence). The CDR3 runs to 13 residues.

This chain links TRBV28 with TRBJ1-5, with D uncertain. V lost 3 bases and J lost 0, with 12 bases in between. Germline CDR1 MDHEN, CDR2 SYDVKM. The CDR3 runs to 16 residues. CDR3 nucleotides: TGTGCCAGCAGTTTTTTAAGGAAGTATAGCAATCAGCCCCAGCATTTT. Its translation is CASSFLRKYSNQPQHF.

DNA for the CDR3: TGTGCCAGCAGACCTCTAGGACAAGGGGAGCAGTACTTC. This codes for CASRPLGQGEQYF. The chain links TRBV27 to TRBJ2-7; tentative D call: TRBD1 (5 bases). Trimming left V 6 bases short and J 7 bases short, with 16 bases between. Germline V CDR1 and CDR2: MNHEY, SMNVEV (reference sequence). CDR3 size: 13 residues.

This clone appeared a single time. The CDR3 here is CASRGQEGTQYF. The CDR3 nucleotides read TGTGCCAGCAGAGGTCAAGAGGGGACGCAGTATTTT. The V gene is TRBV7-9, the J gene TRBJ2-3; D is possibly TRBD1 or TRBD2 (5 bases each). Trimming cost V 6 bases and J 9 bases, with 13 bases left between them. The germline gives CDR1 SEHNR, CDR2 FQNEAQ (reference sequence). CDR3 length equals 12 residues.

The chain couples TRBV28 to TRBJ2-7; D call uncertain. The germline CDR1 and CDR2 sequences are MDHEN and SYDVKM. Trimming shortened V by 7 bases and J by 2 bases, and 15 bases separated the two germline ends. The CDR3 contains 14 residues. In DNA form, the CDR3 reads TGTGCCAGCAACGACCGGACGGTGACCTACGAGCAGTACTTC. This translates into CASNDRTVTYEQYF.

Points on this clone: Distinct nucleotide sequences in the sample also encode this CDR3. The J gene is TRBJ2-7, the V gene TRBV7-6; a possible D gene is TRBD2 (6 bases). The V end was cut by 5 bases, the J end by 0 bases, with 14 bases between. The CDR3 has 15 amino acids. The V gene's germline CDR1 is SGHVS and CDR2 FNYEAQ. DNA of the CDR3: TGTGCCAGCAGCCCCTTTAGCGGCAGCTCCTACGAGCAGTACTTC. As protein: CASSPFSGSSYEQYF.

This chain links TRBV11-2 with TRBJ1-2; 10 bases are shared with TRBD1. Looked up from germline, CDR1 is SGHAT and CDR2 is FQNNGV. The V and J ends lost 5 bases and 0 bases, in that order; junction bases with no gene match: 3. The CDR3 sequence is 15 residues long. The CDR3 DNA is TGTGCCAGCAGCCCCGGACAGGGGGCTAACTATGGCTACACCTTC. This translates into CASSPGQGANYGYTF. The full variable domain, rest sourced from reference TRBV11-2 and TRBJ1-2, is EAGVAQSPRYKIIEKRQSVAFWCNPISGHATLYWYQQILGQGPKLLIQFQNNGVVDDSQLPKDRFSAERLKGVDSTLKIQPAKLEDSAVYLCASSPGQGANYGYTFGSGTRLTVV.

The V and J genes are TRBV11-2 and TRBJ2-7; the D is unclear. The CDR3 is 11 residues long. The germline V and J ends were trimmed by 5 bases and 6 bases, with 8 bases remaining between them. Germline V CDR1 and CDR2: SGHAT, FQNNGV. The CDR3 bases are TGTGCCAGCAGCCTTATTGTCGAGCAGTACTTC. Translating gives CASSLIVEQYF.

This sequence joins TRBV11-2 and TRBJ2-1; no firm D call. The V and J ends lost 1 base and 9 bases respectively, with 13 bases between them. Germline V CDR1 and CDR2: SGHAT, FQNNGV. The CDR3 loop spans 14 amino acids. CDR3 DNA: TGTGCCAGCAGCTTAGGATTCGGATTTGGTGAGCAGTTCTTC. It specifies CASSLGFGFGEQFF.

This chain links TRBV5-1 with TRBJ2-5; no clear D. Germline V gene lookup returns CDR1 SGHRS and CDR2 YFSETQ. V lost 5 bases and J 2 bases, leaving 22 bases between the germline ends. The CDR3 is 17 amino acids. CDR3 nucleotides: TGCGCCAGCAGTTATCCCTCGGTGGGCCTGGGTCAAGAGACCCAGTACTTC. Its protein product is CASSYPSVGLGQETQYF.

The chain uses TRBV29-1 and TRBJ2-3; the D is unclear. Trimming removed 3 bases from V and 8 bases from J, with 12 bases in between. This CDR3 is 12 amino acids long. From germline, CDR1 is SQVTM and CDR2 ANQGSEA. CDR3 loop: CSVDHGNATQYF. The CDR3 DNA sequence: TGCAGCGTTGACCACGGAAATGCTACGCAGTATTTT.

The chain carries TRBV5-4 and TRBJ2-6; 9 nucleotides match TRBD1. The CDR3 covers 19 residues. V was clipped by 1 base and J by 4 bases; unmatched bases: 12. CDR1 is SGHNT and CDR2 is YYREEE in the germline V gene (reference sequence). CDR3 in DNA: TGTGCCAGCAGCTTGAACGGGGACAGGGTATCGTCCGGGGCCAACGTCCTGACTTTC. Translated: CASSLNGDRVSSGANVLTF.

The chain recombines TRBV27 with TRBJ2-7, with TRBD1 matching over 8 bases. The CDR3 spans 13 residues. Germline values: CDR1 MNHEY, CDR2 SMNVEV (reference sequence). J lost 6 bases, V lost 3 bases, and 4 bases had no gene match. CDR3 DNA sequence: TGTGCCAGCAGTTTTGGCAGGGGGCTCGAGCAGTACTTC. Encoded protein: CASSFGRGLEQYF.

The chain couples TRBV2 to TRBJ2-5; unclear D gene. There are 12 residues in the CDR3. The germline V and J ends were trimmed by 5 bases and 2 bases, with 6 bases remaining between them. Germline CDR1 and CDR2: SNHLY and FYNNEI. CDR3 amino acids: CASSPLQETQYF. DNA of the CDR3: TGTGCCAGCAGTCCCTTGCAAGAGACCCAGTACTTC.

The CDR3 region is CAISESVFNRGKYEQYF. As DNA, the CDR3 is TGTGCCATCAGTGAGTCCGTGTTCAATAGGGGAAAATACGAGCAGTACTTC. V usage is TRBV10-3 and J usage is TRBJ2-7, with TRBD1 as a possible D gene (5 bases). Trimming stripped 0 bases from V and 4 bases from J, with 19 bases between. The CDR3 totals 17 residues. CDR1 is ENHRY and CDR2 is SYGVKD in the germline V gene.

The gene calls are TRBV29-1 and TRBJ2-2, with 8 bases matching TRBD1. This CDR3 is 14 amino acids long. Unmatched junction bases numbered 5, after V lost 4 bases and J lost 4 bases. Germline lookup yields CDR1 SQVTM and CDR2 ANQGSEA. CDR3 coding DNA: TGCAGCGTTGGGACAGGGAGAGGCACCGGGGAGCTGTTTTTT. It is translated as CSVGTGRGTGELFF.

This clone was found a few times. The chain couples TRBV7-9 to TRBJ2-1, with 7 bases identical to TRBD2. Germline-derived CDR1 and CDR2 are SEHNR and FQNEAQ (reference sequence). V lost 3 bases to trimming and J lost 7 bases; unmatched junction nucleotides: 6. This CDR3 is 14 amino acids long. The CDR3 reads CASSFDAGVNEQFF. The DNA for the CDR3 is TGTGCCAGCAGCTTTGATGCGGGAGTAAATGAGCAGTTCTTC.

V is TRBV7-9 and J is TRBJ1-3; tentative D call: TRBD1 (5 bases). This CDR3 is built from 17 residues. The germline V gene has CDR1 SEHNR and CDR2 FQNEAQ (reference sequence). V lost 5 bases and J 2 bases, leaving 19 bases between the germline ends. CDR3 DNA sequence: TGTGCCAGCAGCGAGAATCGCCCGGACATTCCTGGAAACACCATATATTTT. Amino acid sequence: CASSENRPDIPGNTIYF. The full variable domain, with the rest looked up from reference TRBV7-9 and TRBJ1-3, is DTGVSQNPRHKITKRGQNVTFRCDPISEHNRLYWYRQTLGQGPEFLTYFQNEAQLEKSRLLSDRFSAERPKGSFSTLEIQRTEQGDSAMYLCASSENRPDIPGNTIYFGEGSWLTVV.